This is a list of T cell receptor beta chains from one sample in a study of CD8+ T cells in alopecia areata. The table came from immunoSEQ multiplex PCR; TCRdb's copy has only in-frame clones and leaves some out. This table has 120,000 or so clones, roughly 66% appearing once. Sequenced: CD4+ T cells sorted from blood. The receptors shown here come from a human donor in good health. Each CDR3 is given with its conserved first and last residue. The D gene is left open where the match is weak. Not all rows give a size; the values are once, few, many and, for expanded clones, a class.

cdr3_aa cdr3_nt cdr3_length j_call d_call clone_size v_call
CAWSAQGLTEAFF TGTGCCTGGAGTGCCCAGGGACTCACTGAAGCTTTCTTT 13 TRBJ1-1 - - TRBV30
CASSILGSEANVLTF TGTGCCAGTAGTATTTTGGGCAGCGAGGCCAACGTCCTGACTTTC 15 TRBJ2-6 - once TRBV19
CSVPKGLASGNEQFF TGCAGCGTTCCCAAGGGACTAGCGTCGGGCAATGAGCAGTTCTTC 15 TRBJ2-1 TRBD2 - TRBV29-1
CSVMRGAFF TGCAGCGTGATGAGGGGAGCTTTCTTT 9 TRBJ1-1 - - TRBV29-1
CASSDRGGTPYF TGTGCCAGCAGTGACCGCGGGGGGACTCCGTATTTT 12 TRBJ2-3 TRBD2 few TRBV2
CASNLVGRSTDTQYF TGTGCCAGCAACCTCGTAGGACGAAGCACAGATACGCAGTATTTT 15 TRBJ2-3 - - TRBV5-6
CSAEWPANYGYTF TGCAGCGCCGAATGGCCAGCTAACTATGGCTACACCTTC 13 TRBJ1-2 - - TRBV29-1
CAISGREGAGVYEQFF TGTGCCATCAGTGGACGGGAGGGGGCGGGGGTGTATGAGCAGTTCTTC 16 TRBJ2-1 - - TRBV10-3
CASSITTSIAGELFF TGTGCCAGTAGTATAACCACGTCTATCGCCGGGGAGCTGTTTTTT 15 TRBJ2-2 - - TRBV19
CAWSVQSGSNQPQHF TGTGCCTGGAGTGTACAGTCCGGGAGCAATCAGCCCCAGCATTTT 15 TRBJ1-5 - - TRBV30
CASSQPTGDQPQHF TGCGCCAGCAGTCAACCGACAGGGGATCAGCCCCAGCATTTT 14 TRBJ1-5 TRBD1 - TRBV23-1
CSVAGGATDTQYF TGCAGCGTTGCCGGGGGGGCTACAGATACGCAGTATTTT 13 TRBJ2-3 TRBD2 - TRBV29-1
CSARDLYEQYF TGCAGTGCACGGGACCTCTACGAGCAGTACTTC 11 TRBJ2-7 - few TRBV20-1
CASSSWTAGELFF TGTGCCAGCAGCTCCTGGACAGCCGGGGAGCTGTTTTTT 13 TRBJ2-2 - - TRBV7-2
CASSPRGSTDTQYF TGTGCCAGCAGCCCCAGGGGGAGCACAGATACGCAGTATTTT 14 TRBJ2-3 TRBD1 - TRBV4-2
CASRSRGDTQYF TGTGCCAGCAGATCCAGGGGCGATACGCAGTATTTT 12 TRBJ2-3 - few TRBV2
CASSQPLNTRYGYTF TGCGCCAGCAGCCAACCTTTAAACACGAGGTATGGCTACACCTTC 15 TRBJ1-2 - - TRBV4-1
CASSLAPTNTEAFF TGTGCCAGCAGCTTAGCCCCCACGAACACTGAAGCTTTCTTT 14 TRBJ1-1 - - TRBV7-8
CASSPDTDTQYF TGCGCCAGCAGCCCGGACACAGATACGCAGTATTTT 12 TRBJ2-3 - - TRBV5-1
CAWTLGSPGETQYF TGTGCCTGGACCCTAGGAAGTCCGGGGGAGACCCAGTACTTC 14 TRBJ2-5 - few TRBV30
CASSQRQGGYEQYF TGTGCCAGCAGCCAGAGACAGGGAGGCTACGAGCAGTACTTC 14 TRBJ2-7 - - TRBV4-2
CASSHLVRTPNEKLFF TGCGCCAGCAGCCATCTCGTCAGGACCCCTAATGAAAAACTGTTTTTT 16 TRBJ1-4 - few TRBV4-1
CSALGLSGNTEAFF TGCAGCGCTCTCGGCCTGTCGGGGAACACTGAAGCTTTCTTT 14 TRBJ1-1 - - TRBV29-1
CASEGVSGYTF TGTGCCAGCGAGGGAGTGAGTGGCTACACCTTC 11 TRBJ1-2 - - TRBV7-9
CAWNKGPYNSPLHF TGTGCCTGGAACAAGGGTCCTTATAATTCACCCCTCCACTTT 14 TRBJ1-6 - - TRBV30
CAWSSGDSSYNEQFF TGTGCCTGGAGTAGCGGGGATAGCTCCTACAATGAGCAGTTCTTC 15 TRBJ2-1 TRBD2 once TRBV30